A single sample is the source of the 15 T cell receptor beta chains below, sequenced in a study of siplizumab effects on memory and regulatory T cells. TCRdb keeps only in-frame clones here, not all; method: immunoSEQ multiplex PCR. The data contain about 100,000 clones, 94% of them seen just once; the ten biggest clones take up roughly 0.62%. The sequenced sample was Tregs sorted from blood. The receptors stem from a human donor in good health.

V and J are TRBV19 and TRBJ1-1; 8 positions agree with TRBD1. J lost 0 bases, V lost 3 bases, and 0 bases had no gene match. The CDR3 spans 14 residues. CDR1 and CDR2 (germline): LNHDA, SQIVND (reference sequence). The CDR3 coding sequence is TGTGCCAGTAGTATCAGGGGGCTGAACACTGAAGCTTTCTTT. This codes for CASSIRGLNTEAFF.

V is TRBV19 and J is TRBJ1-2; D is ambiguous. V shed 8 bases and J shed 1 base, with 11 bases lying between them. The CDR3 loop spans 13 amino acids. The V gene's germline CDR1 is LNHDA and CDR2 SQIVND (reference sequence). The CDR3 sequence is CASANPFNYGYTF. CDR3 in DNA: TGTGCCAGTGCTAATCCGTTTAACTATGGCTACACCTTC.

The J gene is TRBJ2-3, the V gene TRBV7-6; unclear D gene. The CDR3 contains 14 residues. The V end was cut by 1 base, the J end by 6 bases, with 11 bases between. CDR1 is SGHVS, CDR2 FNYEAQ, per germline. The DNA of the CDR3 is TGTGCCAGCAGCTTAGGCACGGGTCTGGATACGCAGTATTTT. Protein product: CASSLGTGLDTQYF. Drawing the rest from reference TRBV7-6 and TRBJ2-3, the complete variable domain is GAGVSQSPRYKVTKRGQDVALRCDPISGHVSLYWYRQALGQGPEFLTYFNYEAQQDKSGLPNDRFSAERPEGSISTLTIQRTEQRDSAMYRCASSLGTGLDTQYFGPGTRLTVL.

The chain carries TRBV7-2 and TRBJ2-7; 9 nucleotides match TRBD2. This CDR3 contains 15 residues. J was trimmed by 2 bases and V by 3 bases; bases with no gene match: 5. From germline, CDR1 is SGHTA and CDR2 FQGNSA. The DNA for the CDR3 is TGTGCCAGCAGCTTGTCACTAGCGGGCACCTACGAGCAGTACTTC. Protein product: CASSLSLAGTYEQYF.

J is TRBJ2-1 and V is TRBV11-2; D perhaps matches TRBD2 (5 bases). With 5 bases removed from V and 5 bases from J, the gap between germline ends came to 19 bases. The CDR3 runs 16 residues. Germline loops: CDR1 SGHAT, CDR2 FQNNGV. The CDR3 DNA is TGTGCCAGCAGCCTAACCTCCTTTAAGCGGAACAATGAGCAGTTCTTC. Translation gives CASSLTSFKRNNEQFF. The variable domain in full, completed from reference TRBV11-2 and TRBJ2-1, reads EAGVAQSPRYKIIEKRQSVAFWCNPISGHATLYWYQQILGQGPKLLIQFQNNGVVDDSQLPKDRFSAERLKGVDSTLKIQPAKLEDSAVYLCASSLTSFKRNNEQFFGPGTRLTVL.

This sequence joins TRBV5-1 and TRBJ2-7; TRBD1 agrees at 7 bases. The CDR3 runs to 16 residues. The V segment lost 6 bases and the J segment 5 bases; nucleotides outside the gene matches: 17. The germline CDR1 and CDR2 sequences are SGHRS and YFSETQ. The CDR3 sequence is CASILQQGPFSNEQYF. The CDR3 DNA is TGCGCCAGCATCCTCCAACAGGGGCCTTTCAGCAACGAGCAGTACTTC.

This clone has just a few counts. The chain carries TRBV6-4 and TRBJ2-1, with no clear D. The V end was cut by 0 bases, the J end by 0 bases, with 6 bases between. Germline V CDR1 and CDR2: MRHNA, SNTAGT. The CDR3 sequence is 15 residues long. CDR3 sequence: CASSDSADSYNEQFF. The DNA for the CDR3 is TGTGCCAGCAGTGACTCTGCAGACTCCTACAATGAGCAGTTCTTC.

This clone showed up just once. The V gene is TRBV28, the J gene TRBJ1-2; tentatively, D is TRBD1 (6 bases). The CDR3 contains 15 residues. Germline-derived CDR1 and CDR2 are MDHEN and SYDVKM. Trimming took 8 bases from V and 6 from J, leaving 22 bases between them. The DNA for the CDR3 is TGTGCCAGCTGGGTGGGGGCGGTGAATCTGGATGGCTACACCTTC. Residues: CASWVGAVNLDGYTF.

The chain joins TRBV27 to TRBJ1-2, with D hard to call. Per the germline V gene, CDR1 is MNHEY and CDR2 is SMNVEV (reference sequence). The V gene lost 6 bases and the J gene lost 2 bases, with 10 bases spanning the gap. The CDR3 runs 13 residues. CDR3 in amino acids: CASRGSGNYGYTF. The CDR3 DNA reads TGTGCCAGCAGGGGGAGCGGAAACTATGGCTACACCTTC.

This chain connects TRBV2 to TRBJ2-2; weak D call: TRBD1 (5 bases). V lost 6 bases to trimming and J lost 2 bases, with 10 bases between them. This CDR3 contains 14 residues. Germline V gene data show CDR1 as SNHLY and CDR2 as FYNNEI. The chain's CDR3 is CASSWTHNTGELFF. The CDR3 DNA reads as TGTGCCAGCAGCTGGACACACAACACCGGGGAGCTGTTTTTT.

The rearrangement joins TRBV7-2 to TRBJ1-2; no definite D call. This CDR3 spans 14 amino acids. Germline V gene sequence: CDR1 SGHTA, CDR2 FQGNSA. The V gene lost 5 bases and the J gene lost 2 bases, with 12 bases spanning the gap. The CDR3 DNA is TGTGCCAGCAGCCAACGGACGGGAAACTATGGCTACACCTTC. It yields the protein CASSQRTGNYGYTF.

The chain employs TRBV28 and TRBJ1-4; no clear D. The CDR3 is 14 amino acids. V dropped 4 bases and J dropped 6 bases, with 12 bases sitting between them. Germline V gives CDR1 MDHEN, CDR2 SYDVKM. CDR3 residues: CASSYSLLDEKLFF. As DNA, the CDR3 is TGTGCCAGCAGTTACAGCCTCCTAGATGAAAAACTGTTTTTT.

V is TRBV5-1 and J is TRBJ1-5; TRBD1 is a possible D gene (5 bases). The germline V gene encodes CDR1 SGHRS and CDR2 YFSETQ. CDR3 length: 14 amino acids. The V end lost 0 bases, the J end lost 9 bases, and 13 bases lay between the germline ends. Written as DNA, the CDR3 is TGCGCCAGCAGCTTGGGGGGCGAATCAACGCCCCAGCATTTT. Residues: CASSLGGESTPQHF.

The genes are TRBV30 and TRBJ2-7, with TRBD2 matching over 16 bases. Looked up from germline, CDR1 is GTSNPN and CDR2 is SVGIG (reference sequence). V shed 0 bases and J 2 bases; nucleotides not matched to a gene: 13. The CDR3 has 20 residues. CDR3 sequence reads: CAWSVPQLRGTSGRAYEQYF. The CDR3 DNA reads TGTGCCTGGAGTGTCCCCCAACTTAGGGGGACTAGCGGGAGGGCCTACGAGCAGTACTTC.

The V gene is TRBV6-6, the J gene TRBJ2-1, with D perhaps given as TRBD1 or TRBD2 (5 bases each). CDR1 is MNHNY and CDR2 is SVGAGI in the germline V gene (reference sequence). This CDR3 has 15 residues. V was trimmed by 6 bases and J by 0 bases, leaving 12 bases between them. The CDR3 reads CASRRVGGSYNEQFF. The CDR3 coding sequence is TGTGCCAGCAGGAGGGTTGGGGGCTCCTACAATGAGCAGTTCTTC.